This passage covers 6 T cell receptor beta chains from one sample sequenced in a study of T cell changes during pregnancy in multiple sclerosis. Here immunoSEQ multiplex PCR was the method, and the copy in TCRdb shows in-frame clones only, minus some. The sample includes under 110,000 clones, more than 80% of them seen just once. The sample here was peripheral blood, taken before pregnancy. The receptor set was obtained from a female donor with multiple sclerosis, enrolled in a pregnancy study.

The chain carries TRBV2 and TRBJ1-3; no firm D call. This CDR3 has 12 amino acids. Per the germline V gene, CDR1 is SNHLY and CDR2 is FYNNEI. V shed 10 bases and J shed 4 bases, with 11 bases lying between them. The CDR3 region has the DNA TGTGCCACCGCGCTGAACGGAAACACCATATATTTT. Its translation is CATALNGNTIYF.

This clone was observed at least ten times. V usage is TRBV25-1 and J usage is TRBJ2-3; TRBD1 agrees at 8 bases. This CDR3 contains 14 residues. Germline trimming cut 6 bases from V and 1 base from J; bases unmatched to any gene: 3. Per germline, CDR1 MGHDK and CDR2 SYGVNS. This chain's CDR3 is CASSRGHRTDTQYF. The DNA of the CDR3 is TGTGCCAGCAGCAGGGGGCATCGCACAGATACGCAGTATTTT.

The CDR3 here is CASEGGNNEQFF. In DNA form, the CDR3 reads TGTGCCAGCGAAGGCGGAAACAATGAGCAGTTCTTC. V and J are TRBV6-5 and TRBJ2-1, with D hard to call. This CDR3 has 12 amino acids. Germline CDR1 MNHEY, CDR2 SVGAGI. Trimming left V 8 bases short and J 5 bases short, with 10 bases between.

The V call is TRBV10-2, the J call TRBJ2-3; 8 bases map to TRBD2. Germline CDR1 reads WSHSY; CDR2 reads SAAADI. V gave up 3 bases and J gave up 2 bases; unmatched junction bases: 10. The CDR3 runs to 17 residues. DNA for the CDR3: TGCGCCAGCAGTGAAATGTCGGTAGCGGGGATCACAGATACGCAGTATTTT. Its protein is CASSEMSVAGITDTQYF.

The chain carries TRBV30 and TRBJ1-6; D unresolved. Trimming left V 2 bases short and J 0 bases short, with 5 bases between. CDR3 length: 14 amino acids. Germline V CDR1 and CDR2: GTSNPN, SVGIG (reference sequence). The CDR3 reads CAWSPRSYNSPLHF. As DNA, the CDR3 is TGTGCCTGGAGTCCGCGCTCCTATAATTCACCCCTCCACTTT. Combining the CDR3 with reference TRBV30 and TRBJ1-6 gives the whole variable domain SQTIHQWPATLVQPVGSPLSLECTVEGTSNPNLYWYRQAAGRGLQLLFYSVGIGQISSEVPQNLSASRPQDRQFILSSKKLLLSDSGFYLCAWSPRSYNSPLHFGNGTRLTVT.

The chain employs TRBV19 and TRBJ2-5, with TRBD2 matching 9 bases. The J call is uncertain, as TRBJ2-7 better fits the DNA end. CDR1 LNHDA and CDR2 SQIVND come from the germline V gene (reference sequence). The CDR3 has 15 amino acids. The CDR3 DNA sequence: TGTGCCAGTAGTATCTCTAGCGGGACTCTTCGCGAGCAGTACTTC. Amino acids: CASSISSGTLREQYF.